The sequence of this T cell receptor (beta chain) was determined in a study of shared clonotypes between healthy human individuals. Study-level information: Each donor had three CD4 naive, three CD4 memory, two CD8 naive and one CD8 memory plate.

Measured with immunoSEQ multiplex PCR; TCRdb has only the in-frame clones, and not every one. The repertoire has 900,000 to 1,200,000 clones, roughly 74% of them found once; the top ten carry 0.61%. CD4+ cell separation produced CD45RA+ naive and CD45RA-negative memory subsets. The CDR3 length is 14 residues. Germline V gene data show CDR1 as SGDLS and CDR2 as YYNGEE. Trimming stripped 4 bases from V and 5 bases from J, with 15 bases between. Sequencing used memory CD4+ T cells from PBMCs. The subset is: CD45RA-negative fraction. The chain employs TRBV9 and TRBJ2-5, with unresolved D. The receptor was derived from a man aged 18 to 30 in good health. Some clones in this sample may be carry-over from other donors' samples. The CDR3 DNA reads TGTGCCAGCAGCCCCGGAACTACCCCGGAGACCCAGTACTTC. Amino acids: CASSPGTTPETQYF.